The T cell receptor beta chain described here comes from a study of blood T cell repertoires in COVID-19. Some clones are missing from TCRdb's copy, which holds only in-frame ones; the method was immunoSEQ multiplex PCR. Here the sample spans some 180,000 clones, around 84% being singletons. The TCR sequence derives from a human donor in a cohort sampled during active COVID-19. The sample was peripheral blood.

This CDR3 is CAISEEQLAGVGSEQYF. The CDR3 DNA sequence: TGTGCCATCAGTGAGGAACAACTAGCGGGAGTAGGGAGCGAGCAGTACTTC. The chain joins TRBV10-3 to TRBJ2-7; TRBD2 matches 11 bases. CDR1 and CDR2 (germline): ENHRY, SYGVKD. Trimming at V came to 2 bases and at J to 6 bases, leaving 12 bases not matched to a gene. The CDR3 has 17 residues.